This TCR beta chain is drawn from a study of Graves' ophthalmopathy and Graves' hyperthyroidism. Germline-derived CDR1 and CDR2 are ENHRY and SYGVKD. V lost 5 bases to trimming and J lost 3 bases; unmatched junction nucleotides: 6. CDR3 size: 15 residues. Diagnoses were established from clinical symptoms, serum thyroxine, TRAb, thyroid ultrasound and orbital computed tomography. What supplied the PBMCs was about 9.8 ml of fresh peripheral blood. Amplified TCR beta CDR3 regions were obtained using RNA transcripts as template. The authors performed first-round RT-PCR with HTBI primers and then a second-round multiplex PCR. TCRdb called the multiplex PCR reads again in MiXCR, with one record for every CDR3 protein. The sample carries 600,000 to 700,000 distinct CDR3 sequences, just over 40% recorded once.

Sequencing input: peripheral blood. J is TRBJ1-2 and V is TRBV10-3, with 10 bases that match TRBD1. The clonotype originates from an adult man with Graves' ophthalmopathy. The CDR3 loop is CAISSTGGPDYGYTF. CDR3 DNA sequence: TGTGCCATCAGTTCGACAGGGGGCCCCGACTATGGCTACACCTTC.